A selection of T cell receptor beta chains follows, all from one sample in a study of blood T cell repertoires in COVID-19. Assay: immunoSEQ multiplex PCR; the TCRdb copy retains only in-frame clones and omits some. The sample shows fewer than 300,000 clones, approximately 90% of them seen only once. Sequencing was carried out using PBMCs or T cells enriched from blood (not recorded which). The receptors stem from a man in his forties who had recovered from COVID-19. The CDR3 runs from the conserved cysteine through the conserved F or W. D genes are given only for firm matches. Expanded clones are given a class, and other clones once, few, many or no size at all.

j_call	v_call	clone_size	d_call	cdr3_nt	cdr3_aa
TRBJ2-1	TRBV2	.	TRBD2	TGTGCCAGCAGTGTCGGTGGCGGGAGGGCCGTAGGTAATGAGCAGTTCTTC	CASSVGGGRAVGNEQFF
TRBJ1-2	TRBV7-9	.	TRBD1	TGTGCCAGCAGCGGGCGGGACAGCACCCTCTATGGCTACACCTTC	CASSGRDSTLYGYTF
TRBJ2-5	TRBV5-1	.	.	TGCGCCAGCAGCTTGGGGGCATCCCCCCAAGAGACCCAGTACTTC	CASSLGASPQETQYF
TRBJ2-5	TRBV11-2	once	TRBD2	TGTGCCAGCAGCTTAGGTCCTAGCGGGAGCGAGACCCAGTACTTC	CASSLGPSGSETQYF
TRBJ1-2	TRBV2	.	.	TGTGCCAGCAGAGCGACGGCGGCTAACTATGGCTACACCTTC	CASRATAANYGYTF
TRBJ1-3	TRBV5-6	.	.	TGTGCCAGCAGCTTCCGGACAGCTTCTAGTTCTGGAAACACCATATATTTT	CASSFRTASSSGNTIYF
TRBJ1-2	TRBV4-1	.	.	TGCGCCAGCAGCCAAGCTTACCCGGGGGTGGGGTATGGCTACACCTTC	CASSQAYPGVGYGYTF
TRBJ2-2	TRBV11-2	.	TRBD2	TGTGCCAGCAGCTTAGAAAGACTAGCGACCGGGGAGCTGTTTTTT	CASSLERLATGELFF
TRBJ1-6	TRBV11-2	.	.	TGTGCCAGCAGCCCTACAGGAGCTTCACCCCTCCACTTT	CASSPTGASPLHF
TRBJ1-2	TRBV28	.	.	TGTGCCAGCAGTCCAGGGATCTACTATGGCTACACCTTC	CASSPGIYYGYTF
TRBJ1-5	TRBV5-8	.	.	TGTGCCAGCAGGCCGTGGTTTGGGGCATCTAGCAATCAGCCCCAGCATTTT	CASRPWFGASSNQPQHF
TRBJ1-2	TRBV12-3/TRBV12-4	.	.	TGTGCCAGCAGTCTCAGCTATGGCTACACCTTC	CASSLSYGYTF
TRBJ2-3	TRBV6-5	.	.	TGTGCCAGCAGTTACTCGATGGTAGACACAGATACGCAGTATTTT	CASSYSMVDTDTQYF